Following are 2 T cell receptor beta chains from one sample sequenced in a study of Ad26.COV2.S vaccination and SARS-CoV-2 variants. Method: immunoSEQ multiplex PCR; TCRdb's copy keeps in-frame clones and lacks some. The sample lists about 420,000 clones, over 75% occurring once. Treatment specified: around 19 received Ad26.COV2.S at low or high dose, single or two shots; roughly five received placebo; per-sample allocation not given. Sample collection was performed on day 63 after the first vaccine or placebo injection. The sample was peripheral blood, taken in a trial of Ad26.COV2.S vaccine versus placebo. These receptors all come from a person aged 18-60 years who received the Ad26.COV2.S COVID-19 vaccine or a placebo.

This rearrangement joins TRBV7-6 to TRBJ1-3, with TRBD1 matching over 10 bases. Germline V gene sequence: CDR1 SGHVS, CDR2 FNYEAQ. V lost 1 base, J lost 8 bases, and 8 bases stayed unmatched. This CDR3 region has 16 residues. This CDR3 reads CASSLVGQGSLDTIYF. CDR3 DNA: TGTGCCAGCAGCTTAGTGGGACAGGGGTCGCTGGACACCATATATTTT.

The chain combines TRBV7-2 with TRBJ2-3; TRBD2 aligns across 7 bases. Germline CDR1 is SGHTA and CDR2 is FQGNSA. The CDR3 has 21 amino acids. J was trimmed by 4 bases and V by 0 bases; bases with no gene match: 22. The CDR3 region is CASSLALTVNLLWGGADTQYF. CDR3 DNA sequence: TGTGCCAGCAGCTTAGCCCTAACCGTTAATCTATTATGGGGGGGGGCAGATACGCAGTATTTT.